These 23 T cell receptor beta chains share one sample of origin, sequenced in a study of T cell responses to AZD1222 COVID-19 vaccine. Data came from immunoSEQ multiplex PCR; TCRdb stores just in-frame clones and leaves some out. The data hold about 86,000 clones, with around four fifths observed a single time. Source: peripheral blood, taken on day 0 of AZD1222 vaccination. These receptors all come from an adult in good health.

The V call is TRBV7-2, the J call TRBJ1-2, with D uncertain. The CDR3 runs to 12 residues. V lost 5 bases and J lost 2, with 6 bases in between. Germline V gene lookup returns CDR1 SGHTA and CDR2 FQGNSA. This CDR3 reads CASSPGNYGYTF. The CDR3 DNA reads TGTGCCAGCAGCCCGGGGAACTATGGCTACACCTTC.

The rearrangement links TRBV30 to TRBJ1-4, with D possibly matching TRBD1 (5 bases). V was shortened by 2 bases and J by 8 bases, with 12 bases between the two germline ends. This CDR3 has 13 residues. Germline CDR1 is GTSNPN and CDR2 is SVGIG (reference sequence). The chain's CDR3 is CAWSKSGAEKLFF. Here the CDR3 DNA reads TGTGCCTGGAGTAAGTCCGGGGCAGAAAAACTGTTTTTT.

This clone was picked up one time. The chain couples TRBV6-2 or TRBV6-3 to TRBJ1-2, with a tentative D call TRBD1 (6 bases). Germline lookup yields CDR1 MNHEY and CDR2 SVGEGT. V was pared by 0 bases and J by 3 bases, with 11 bases between. This CDR3 is 15 amino acids long. CDR3 bases: TGTGCCAGCAGTTACTCGACGGACAGCTACTATGGCTACACCTTC. Encoded protein: CASSYSTDSYYGYTF.

The chain links TRBV2 to TRBJ2-4, with TRBD1 as a possible D gene (5 bases). The CDR3 has 14 amino acids. Looked up from germline, CDR1 is SNHLY and CDR2 is FYNNEI. V shed 6 bases and J shed 4 bases, with 13 bases lying between them. This chain's CDR3 is CASSLPRVKNIQYF. CDR3 nucleotides: TGTGCCAGCAGCCTTCCCAGGGTGAAAAACATTCAGTACTTC.

The CDR3 region is CASSLDRGGETQYF. The CDR3 DNA is TGTGCCAGCAGTCTCGACAGGGGTGGAGAGACCCAGTACTTC. V usage is TRBV6-5 and J usage is TRBJ2-5, with 8 positions matching TRBD1. CDR1 and CDR2 (germline): MNHEY, SVGAGI. V trimming: 5 bases; J trimming: 4 bases; junction bases outside the gene matches: 6. CDR3 length: 14 amino acids.

V and J are TRBV5-6 and TRBJ1-2; perhaps TRBD1 as D (5 bases). CDR1 is SGHDT, CDR2 YYEEEE, per germline. V shed 0 bases and J shed 8 bases, with 14 bases lying between them. CDR3 length equals 14 residues. In DNA form, the CDR3 reads TGTGCCAGCAGCTTGGCCCTGGGGGAAGCGGGCTACACCTTC. Translating gives CASSLALGEAGYTF.

The gene calls are TRBV10-3 and TRBJ1-1; D may be TRBD1 (6 bases). Deletions cut 3 bases from V and 5 bases from J, with 16 bases between. Germline-derived CDR1 and CDR2 are ENHRY and SYGVKD. The CDR3 runs 15 residues. DNA for the CDR3: TGTGCCATCAGTGAAGGGTGGGGGGGCAGGACTGAAGCTTTCTTT. Its protein is CAISEGWGGRTEAFF.

This chain links TRBV27 with TRBJ1-4, with 11 bases matching TRBD1. The CDR3 consists of 15 residues. The trim removed 5 bases at V and 7 bases at J, leaving 6 bases unmatched. Germline CDR1 reads MNHEY; CDR2 reads SMNVEV (reference sequence). Written as DNA, the CDR3 is TGTGCCAGCAGTCCGGGACAGGGGGTGAGTGAAAAACTGTTTTTT. It is translated as CASSPGQGVSEKLFF.

The rearrangement uses TRBV5-1 and TRBJ2-1; D unclear. The CDR3 is made up of 15 amino acids. Trimming pared 2 bases from V and 0 bases from J, leaving 9 bases between. The V gene's germline CDR1 is SGHRS and CDR2 YFSETQ. The DNA of the CDR3 is TGCGCCAGCAGCTTAGGGCTTAGCTCCTACAATGAGCAGTTCTTC. Amino acids: CASSLGLSSYNEQFF.

This clone was detected only once. The gene calls are TRBV7-8 and TRBJ1-6; the D is unclear. This CDR3 is built from 17 residues. With 3 bases removed from V and 7 bases from J, the gap between germline ends came to 19 bases. Germline-derived CDR1 and CDR2 are SGHVS and FQNEAQ. The CDR3 region has the DNA TGTGCCAGCAGCTTGTTGTTGTCGGCAGCAGCCAATTCACCCCTCCACTTT. Translated: CASSLLLSAAANSPLHF.

This clone was recorded once. The chain employs TRBV18 and TRBJ2-2; maybe TRBD2 (7 bases). Germline CDR1 reads KGHSH; CDR2 reads LQKENI. V lost 3 bases, J lost 5 bases, and 19 bases lay in between. This CDR3 is built from 17 residues. DNA of the CDR3: TGTGCCAGCTCACCGAATCAACCCAGGGGAGGGACCGGGGAGCTGTTTTTT. Translated, it gives CASSPNQPRGGTGELFF.

This chain uses TRBV5-1 with TRBJ2-2; weak D call: TRBD1 (7 bases). CDR1 is SGHRS and CDR2 is YFSETQ in the germline V gene. There are 15 residues in the CDR3. V was shortened by 0 bases and J by 4 bases, with 10 bases between the two germline ends. The CDR3 spells CASSLGQGGTGELFF. The CDR3 coding sequence is TGCGCCAGCAGCTTGGGGCAGGGGGGCACCGGGGAGCTGTTTTTT.

A few counts support this clone. This CDR3 reads CASSLINSGTDTQYF. CDR3 nucleotides: TGTGCCAGCAGCTTAATTAACAGTGGCACAGATACGCAGTATTTT. The chain joins TRBV7-2 to TRBJ2-3, with D unclear. The CDR3 extends over 15 amino acids. Germline CDR1 SGHTA, CDR2 FQGNSA. V was shortened by 2 bases and J by 1 base, with 10 bases between the two germline ends.

This clone came up a few times. The chain joins TRBV4-2 to TRBJ2-7; 11 bases align to TRBD2. The germline V gene has CDR1 LGHNA and CDR2 YNFKEQ. V trimming: 2 bases; J trimming: 5 bases; junction bases outside the gene matches: 17. The CDR3 extends over 19 amino acids. The CDR3 spells CASSQQDDLLAGEINEQYF. CDR3 coding DNA: TGTGCCAGCAGCCAACAAGACGACCTACTAGCGGGAGAAATAAACGAGCAGTACTTC.

This clone was observed a handful of times. This chain uses TRBV6-2 or TRBV6-3 with TRBJ2-7; D possibly corresponds to TRBD2 (5 bases). V shed 5 bases and J shed 5 bases, with 10 bases lying between them. This CDR3 is 12 amino acids long. Germline V CDR1 and CDR2: MNHEY, SVGEGT. The CDR3 loop is CASSQTRNEQYF. The CDR3, as DNA: TGTGCCAGCAGTCAAACTAGAAACGAGCAGTACTTC.

This clone has only a few counts. The V and J genes are TRBV12-3 or TRBV12-4 and TRBJ2-5, with a weak D call TRBD2 (6 bases). V lost 3 bases to trimming and J lost 7 bases, with 12 bases between them. This CDR3 contains 13 residues. CDR3 nucleotide sequence: TGTGCCAGCAGTTTGGTTCTCGGGGGGACCCAGTACTTC. This sequence encodes CASSLVLGGTQYF.

This clone turned up a few times. The V gene is TRBV6-5, the J gene TRBJ1-1, with a possible D match to TRBD1 (6 bases). The germline V and J ends were trimmed by 0 bases and 1 base, with 9 bases remaining between them. From germline, CDR1 is MNHEY and CDR2 SVGAGI. The CDR3 is 15 amino acids. DNA for the CDR3: TGTGCCAGCAGTTACTCCTCGGGGGCGAACACTGAAGCTTTCTTT. It codes for CASSYSSGANTEAFF.

The chain carries TRBV5-8 and TRBJ2-6; the D gene is possibly TRBD1 (5 bases). The length of the CDR3 is 17 residues. Germline-derived CDR1 and CDR2 are SGHTS and YDEGEE. V gave up 2 bases and J gave up 0 bases, with 12 bases separating them. The CDR3 loop reads CASSFSNRNSGANVLTF. As DNA, the CDR3 is TGTGCCAGCAGCTTTAGCAACAGGAACTCTGGGGCCAACGTCCTGACTTTC.

The J gene is TRBJ2-1, the V gene TRBV4-3, with D tentatively TRBD1 (6 bases). The CDR3 contains 16 residues. Trimming cost V 0 bases and J 6 bases, with 15 bases left between them. CDR1 LGHNA and CDR2 YSLEER come from the germline V gene. The CDR3 reads CASSQDTGRWSNEQFF. For the CDR3, the DNA is TGCGCCAGCAGCCAAGACACAGGGCGTTGGAGCAATGAGCAGTTCTTC.

The chain recombines TRBV6-1 with TRBJ2-1, with TRBD1 matching over 7 bases. Germline CDR1 MNHNS, CDR2 SASEGT. J was trimmed by 8 bases and V by 3 bases; bases with no gene match: 13. CDR3 length: 16 residues. CDR3 bases: TGTGCCAGCAGTGAGAACCCGGGACAGTTAGGTGATGAGCAGTTCTTC. Amino acid sequence: CASSENPGQLGDEQFF.

J is TRBJ2-2 and V is TRBV6-4; D is ambiguous. Trimming shortened V by 6 bases and J by 0 bases, and 8 bases separated the two germline ends. CDR1 MRHNA and CDR2 SNTAGT come from the germline V gene. This CDR3 is 14 amino acids long. CDR3 DNA: TGTGCCAGCAGGCCAGAGCCGAACACCGGGGAGCTGTTTTTT. Its protein is CASRPEPNTGELFF.

This chain uses TRBV19 with TRBJ1-2; no clear D. The CDR3 sequence is 14 residues long. The germline V gene encodes CDR1 LNHDA and CDR2 SQIVND (reference sequence). V dropped 5 bases and J dropped 5 bases, with 15 bases sitting between them. In DNA, the CDR3 is TGTGCCAGTAGTCGCCGTAGGCCGGCTTATGGCTACACCTTC. Translation: CASSRRRPAYGYTF. Full variable domain (outside the CDR3, taken from reference TRBV19 and TRBJ1-2): DGGITQSPKYLFRKEGQNVTLSCEQNLNHDAMYWYRQDPGQGLRLIYYSQIVNDFQKGDIAEGYSVSREKKESFPLTVTSAQKNPTAFYLCASSRRRPAYGYTFGSGTRLTVV.

In this sample, this clone turned up a few times. V and J are TRBV6-6 and TRBJ2-1; D is undetermined. Between the trimmed V and J ends, which lost 0 bases and 6 bases, there was a span of 3 bases. The V gene's germline CDR1 is MNHNY and CDR2 SVGAGI (reference sequence). This CDR3 spans 12 amino acids. The chain's CDR3 is CASSYSLNEQFF. For the CDR3, the DNA is TGTGCCAGCAGTTACTCCCTCAATGAGCAGTTCTTC.